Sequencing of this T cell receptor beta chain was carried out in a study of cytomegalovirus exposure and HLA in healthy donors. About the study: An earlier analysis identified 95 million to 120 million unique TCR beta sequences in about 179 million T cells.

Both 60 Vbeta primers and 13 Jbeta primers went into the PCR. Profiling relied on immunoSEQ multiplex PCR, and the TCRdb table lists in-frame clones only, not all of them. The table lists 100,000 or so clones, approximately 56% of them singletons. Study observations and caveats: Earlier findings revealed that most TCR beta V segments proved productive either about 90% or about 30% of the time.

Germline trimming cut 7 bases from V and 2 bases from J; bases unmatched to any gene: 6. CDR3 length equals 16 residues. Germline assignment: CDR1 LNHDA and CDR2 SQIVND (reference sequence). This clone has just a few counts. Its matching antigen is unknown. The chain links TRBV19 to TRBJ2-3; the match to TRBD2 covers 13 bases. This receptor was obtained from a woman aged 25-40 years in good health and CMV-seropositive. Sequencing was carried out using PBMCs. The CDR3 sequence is CASKGTSGAITDTQYF. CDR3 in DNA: TGTGCCAGTAAGGGGACTAGCGGGGCGATCACAGATACGCAGTATTTT.